These 32 T cell receptor beta chains originate from one sample sequenced in a study of identical twins. TCRdb itself ran the 5' RACE reads through MiXCR, one entry per CDR3 protein. The table has about 240,000 distinct CDR3 sequences, roughly a tenth seen once. The sequencing sample was made of memory T cells sorted from blood. These receptors originate from a man over 45 in good health.

The chain couples TRBV5-4 to TRBJ2-7, with 10 positions matching TRBD2. The CDR3 spans 16 residues. Per the germline V gene, CDR1 is SGHNT and CDR2 is YYREEE (reference sequence). V was clipped by 3 bases and J by 4 bases; unmatched bases: 10. The CDR3 protein is CASSSLGTSGIYEQYF. CDR3 coding DNA: TGTGCCAGCAGCTCCCTTGGAACTAGCGGGATTTACGAGCAGTACTTC.

The rearrangement uses TRBV30 and TRBJ1-2; weak D call: TRBD1 (5 bases). Germline lookup yields CDR1 GTSNPN and CDR2 SVGIG (reference sequence). V was clipped by 1 base and J by 8 bases, with 14 bases between them. The CDR3 sequence is 13 residues long. In DNA form, the CDR3 reads TGTGCCTGGAGTGGGCAAGGGGCGGGGGGCTACACCTTC. It encodes CAWSGQGAGGYTF.

Many counts were recorded for this clonotype. The chain is built from TRBV27 and TRBJ1-1; TRBD1 aligns across 7 bases. Trimming cost V 6 bases and J 11 bases; bases outside gene matches: 6. CDR1 MNHEY and CDR2 SMNVEV come from the germline V gene (reference sequence). The CDR3 runs 11 residues. The CDR3 loop reads CASRTTGAAFF. CDR3 DNA: TGTGCCAGCAGGACCACAGGGGCGGCTTTCTTT.

The V gene is TRBV2, the J gene TRBJ2-2; TRBD1 aligns across 7 bases. Trimming at V came to 10 bases and at J to 5 bases, leaving 10 bases not matched to a gene. The length of the CDR3 is 14 residues. Germline V gives CDR1 SNHLY, CDR2 FYNNEI. The CDR3 DNA follows: TGTGCCACCAGGACAGGCGTAGGAACCGGGGAGCTGTTTTTT. This encodes CATRTGVGTGELFF.

The CDR3 loop reads CASSFGTSGGAGETQYF. As DNA, the CDR3 is TGCGCCAGCAGCTTCGGGACTAGCGGGGGGGCCGGGGAGACCCAGTACTTC. This sequence joins TRBV5-1 and TRBJ2-5; 16 bases are shared with TRBD2. The CDR3 runs 17 residues. The germline V gene has CDR1 SGHRS and CDR2 YFSETQ. Germline trimming cut 2 bases from V and 5 bases from J; bases unmatched to any gene: 6. Drawing the rest from reference TRBV5-1 and TRBJ2-5, the complete variable domain is KAGVTQTPRYLIKTRGQQVTLSCSPISGHRSVSWYQQTPGQGLQFLFEYFSETQRNKGNFPGRFSGRQFSNSRSEMNVSTLELGDSALYLCASSFGTSGGAGETQYFGPGTRLLVL.

This clonotype showed up many times. The J gene is TRBJ2-7, the V gene TRBV27, with 9 bases lining up with TRBD2. J gave up 6 bases and V 4 bases, and 10 bases lay outside the gene matches. Germline lookup yields CDR1 MNHEY and CDR2 SMNVEV (reference sequence). This CDR3 spans 15 amino acids. For the CDR3, the DNA is TGTGCCAGCAGTTCGGGGACTAGCCCGGAGTCCGAGCAGTACTTC. Translation: CASSSGTSPESEQYF.

This clonotype was seen at least ten times. This chain connects TRBV20-1 to TRBJ2-1; no clear D gene. The length of the CDR3 is 14 residues. Germline values: CDR1 DFQATT, CDR2 SNEGSKA (reference sequence). V shed 2 bases and J shed 1 base, with 9 bases lying between them. The CDR3 loop reads CSARLGISYNEQFF. The CDR3 DNA follows: TGCAGTGCTAGATTGGGGATTTCCTACAATGAGCAGTTCTTC.

This clonotype was detected many times. This rearrangement joins TRBV4-3 to TRBJ2-1; TRBD2 aligns across 14 bases. The trim removed 1 base at V and 9 bases at J, leaving 8 bases unmatched. There are 17 residues in the CDR3. Germline CDR1 reads LGHNA; CDR2 reads YSLEER. The CDR3: CASSQGVRLAGGGEQFF. The CDR3 coding sequence is TGCGCCAGCAGCCAAGGGGTCCGACTAGCGGGGGGGGGTGAGCAGTTCTTC.

Concerning this clonotype itself: A clone one base away is much larger, so this may be a read error. The chain is built from TRBV12-3 or TRBV12-4 and TRBJ2-3; either TRBD1 or TRBD2 may fit D (5 bases each). The CDR3 has 13 amino acids. The chain's CDR3 is CASSFGGTGTQYF. In nucleotides, the CDR3 is TGTGCCAGCAGTTTCGGAGGTACAGGTACGCAGTATTTT.

This clonotype occurred many times. The rearrangement links TRBV7-8 to TRBJ2-3; no clear D. Germline lookup yields CDR1 SGHVS and CDR2 FQNEAQ. The CDR3 loop spans 14 amino acids. The V end was cut by 1 base, the J end by 5 bases, with 10 bases between. The CDR3 nucleotides read TGTGCCAGCAGCTTAGATCCCATGATAGATACGCAGTATTTT. Encoded protein: CASSLDPMIDTQYF.

The chain has TRBV7-8 and TRBJ1-2; D unresolved. Germline assignment: CDR1 SGHVS and CDR2 FQNEAQ. The CDR3 spans 12 residues. Between the trimmed V and J ends, which lost 1 base and 8 bases, there was a span of 8 bases. CDR3 region: CASSLDFGGYTF. The CDR3 nucleotides are TGTGCCAGCAGCTTAGATTTCGGAGGCTACACCTTC.

This clonotype was found many times. J is TRBJ2-3 and V is TRBV5-1, with D perhaps matching TRBD2 (6 bases). The V gene's germline CDR1 is SGHRS and CDR2 YFSETQ. The CDR3 has 15 residues. The germline V and J ends were trimmed by 4 bases and 5 bases, with 17 bases remaining between them. The CDR3 coding sequence is TGCGCCAGCAGCCCTGGAGTCCAGGGAGGAGATACGCAGTATTTT. It codes for CASSPGVQGGDTQYF.

This clonotype was counted at least ten times. The chain recombines TRBV12-3 or TRBV12-4 with TRBJ2-7; 11 bases align to TRBD2. V shed 3 bases and J 3 bases; nucleotides not matched to a gene: 4. The CDR3 totals 15 residues. The CDR3 region is CASSFGTSGGYEQYF. Written as DNA, the CDR3 is TGTGCCAGCAGTTTTGGCACTAGCGGGGGCTACGAGCAGTACTTC.

There are many counts of this clonotype. The gene calls are TRBV5-1 and TRBJ1-6; 7 bases fit TRBD1. The ends lost 7 bases at V and 7 bases at J; junction bases unmatched: 32. The CDR3 covers 22 residues. CDR1 and CDR2 (germline): SGHRS, YFSETQ. CDR3 loop: CASPLGTDLPSSDPGSNSPLHF. The CDR3 bases are TGCGCCAGCCCACTGGGGACAGACCTACCCTCTAGCGATCCGGGTTCGAATTCACCCCTCCACTTT.

This clonotype was counted many times. CDR3 region: CASRPQGDGANVLTF. CDR3 nucleotide sequence: TGTGCCAGCAGGCCCCAGGGAGATGGGGCCAACGTCCTGACTTTC. The J gene is TRBJ2-6, the V gene TRBV6-2 or TRBV6-3; the D call may be TRBD1 or TRBD2 (5 bases each). Germline CDR1 MNHEY, CDR2 SVGEGT. V gave up 6 bases and J gave up 3 bases, with 12 bases separating them. The CDR3 loop spans 15 amino acids.

On this clonotype itself: The CDR3 end shows no conserved phenylalanine or tryptophan, and so a read error is likely. This chain uses TRBV29-1 with TRBJ2-3; D is perhaps TRBD2 (5 bases). CDR3 length: 15 residues. With 4 bases removed from V and 2 bases from J, the gap between germline ends came to 16 bases. CDR1 is SQVTM and CDR2 is ANQGSEA in the germline V gene. The CDR3 bases are TGCAGCGTTGTTCCCCTGCGGGCAACCACAGATACGCAGTATTCT. Translated: CSVVPLRATTDTQYS.

This clonotype was observed at least ten times. One end of the junction is discordant with germline, which a read error may explain. The rearrangement uses TRBV20-1 and TRBJ1-1, with a weak D call TRBD1 (5 bases). Per the germline V gene, CDR1 is DFQATT and CDR2 is SNEGSKA (reference sequence). This CDR3 contains 15 residues. CDR3 coding DNA: TGCAGTGCTCGAGAGATGACGGGGGGACGGGCTGAAGCTTTCTTT. It yields the protein CSAREMTGGRAEAFF.

The CDR3 loop is CASSLGGQQETQYF. DNA for the CDR3: TGTGCCAGCAGTTTAGGGGGACAGCAAGAGACCCAGTACTTC. The chain carries TRBV12-3 or TRBV12-4 and TRBJ2-5, with 7 bases aligning to TRBD1. This CDR3 comprises 14 residues. V lost 1 base, J lost 2 bases, and 1 base stayed unmatched.

This clonotype was counted many times. This chain connects TRBV6-1 to TRBJ2-2; 10 positions match TRBD2. The V gene's germline CDR1 is MNHNS and CDR2 SASEGT. This CDR3 has 16 amino acids. With 7 bases clipped from V and 7 bases from J, the junction kept 12 bases outside the gene matches. The CDR3, as DNA: TGTGCCAGCAACCCCCAGCTAGCGGGAGCAGGCGGGGAGCTGTTTTTT. The encoded protein is CASNPQLAGAGGELFF.

The table lists this clonotype with a few counts. The chain carries TRBV5-5 and TRBJ2-5; maybe TRBD1 (6 bases). The germline V and J ends were trimmed by 3 bases and 5 bases, with 11 bases remaining between them. Germline values: CDR1 SGHKS, CDR2 YYEKEE (reference sequence). The CDR3 totals 13 residues. The chain's CDR3 is CASSSQGFETQYF. CDR3 in DNA: TGTGCCAGCAGCTCACAGGGTTTCGAGACCCAGTACTTC.

The genes are TRBV10-3 and TRBJ2-5, with 9 bases lining up with TRBD1. The CDR3 extends over 15 amino acids. The germline CDR1 and CDR2 sequences are ENHRY and SYGVKD. The trim removed 6 bases at V and 2 bases at J, leaving 7 bases unmatched. The CDR3 protein is CAISPRDRGQETQYF. CDR3 coding DNA: TGTGCCATCAGCCCCCGCGACAGGGGGCAAGAGACCCAGTACTTC.

There are many counts of this clonotype. V gene TRBV29-1 combines with J gene TRBJ2-7; 8 bases are shared with TRBD1. Germline V gene lookup returns CDR1 SQVTM and CDR2 ANQGSEA. The CDR3 covers 14 residues. V dropped 4 bases and J dropped 5; count of bases not matched to a gene: 10. This CDR3 reads CSVVLDRGRNEQYF. CDR3 nucleotides: TGCAGCGTTGTATTAGACAGGGGAAGGAACGAGCAGTACTTC.

This clonotype was recorded at least ten times. J is TRBJ2-7 and V is TRBV28; D perhaps matches TRBD2 (6 bases). CDR1 MDHEN and CDR2 SYDVKM come from the germline V gene. The germline V and J ends were trimmed by 6 bases and 7 bases, with 13 bases remaining between them. This CDR3 comprises 12 residues. The CDR3 is CASRGLAGEQYF. The CDR3 bases are TGTGCCAGCAGGGGACTTGCGGGGGAGCAGTACTTC.

In its sample, this clonotype was seen many times. This chain joins TRBV28 and TRBJ2-7; D is unclear. Trimming removed 7 bases at V and 3 bases at J, with 13 bases between. This CDR3 comprises 13 residues. CDR1 MDHEN and CDR2 SYDVKM come from the germline V gene. DNA of the CDR3: TGTGCCAGCAAGCGACCAGAAAACTACGAGCAGTACTTC. Encoded protein: CASKRPENYEQYF.

This clonotype has more than one count but fewer than ten. A clone one base away is much larger, so this may be a read error. This chain joins TRBV3-1 and TRBJ1-1; D is ambiguous. The length of the CDR3 is 11 residues. V shed 0 bases and J shed 7 bases, with 3 bases lying between them. From germline, CDR1 is LGHDT and CDR2 YNNKEL (reference sequence). CDR3 DNA: TGTGCCAGCAGCCAAGAGAGTGAAGCTTTCTTT. This codes for CASSQESEAFF.

This clonotype is medium-sized. This sequence joins TRBV7-6 and TRBJ2-1, with 14 bases lining up with TRBD2. The V segment lost 1 base and the J segment 5 bases; nucleotides outside the gene matches: 10. CDR3 length equals 19 residues. Germline V gene data show CDR1 as SGHVS and CDR2 as FNYEAQ. The CDR3 nucleotides are TGTGCCAGCAGCTTAGATGGGACTAGCGGGAGAAAGGGAGACAATGAGCAGTTCTTC. Its translation is CASSLDGTSGRKGDNEQFF.

This clonotype occurred many times. V usage is TRBV27 and J usage is TRBJ1-6; 7 bases map to TRBD1. CDR1 MNHEY and CDR2 SMNVEV come from the germline V gene (reference sequence). V lost 6 bases and J lost 9; bases outside the gene matches: 5. The CDR3 is made up of 13 amino acids. DNA of the CDR3: TGTGCCAGCAGGGGGACAGTCAGTTCACCCCTCCACTTT. Its translation: CASRGTVSSPLHF.

The table lists this clonotype with many counts. The chain employs TRBV12-3 or TRBV12-4 and TRBJ1-6, with 7 positions matching TRBD1. The trim removed 8 bases at V and 10 bases at J, leaving 11 bases unmatched. The CDR3 consists of 14 residues. In nucleotides, the CDR3 is TGTGCCAGCGCGGACAGGTCTCGATGGTCACCCCTCCACTTT. This gives the protein CASADRSRWSPLHF.

About this clonotype itself: A read error may be the cause here, since a much bigger clone is one base away. The gene calls are TRBV20-1 and TRBJ2-1; D gene uncertain. Germline loops: CDR1 DFQATT, CDR2 SNEGSKA (reference sequence). Deletions cut 0 bases from V and 7 bases from J, with 13 bases between. The CDR3 is made up of 14 amino acids. CDR3 in DNA: TGCAGTGCTAGAGAAGGCTCCCTCGGTAATGAGCAGTTCTTC. This codes for CSAREGSLGNEQFF.

This clonotype was observed many times. The chain carries TRBV4-3 and TRBJ1-2, with a weak D call TRBD1 (6 bases). CDR1 and CDR2 from the germline V gene are LGHNA and YSLEER. Trimming took off 1 base at V and 6 bases at J, with 18 bases between the two ends. The CDR3 extends over 16 amino acids. The CDR3 coding sequence is TGCGCCAGCAGCCAAGTTCCGTCGGGGGCGCGGGATGGCTACACCTTC. Protein: CASSQVPSGARDGYTF.

This clonotype was counted many times. V gene TRBV7-8 combines with J gene TRBJ2-7; possibly TRBD1 for D (6 bases). CDR1 and CDR2 (germline): SGHVS, FQNEAQ. V was cut by 4 bases and J by 0 bases, with 13 bases left in between. The CDR3 loop spans 15 amino acids. The CDR3 region has the DNA TGTGCCAGCAGCTCTACCAGGGGAAACTCCTACGAGCAGTACTTC. Protein: CASSSTRGNSYEQYF.

This clonotype has a count of ten or more. The genes are TRBV4-3 and TRBJ2-3; D is unclear. Germline CDR1 LGHNA, CDR2 YSLEER. This CDR3 spans 13 amino acids. V was pared by 2 bases and J by 4 bases, with 7 bases between. The DNA of the CDR3 is TGCGCCAGCAGCCAAAGGAACCCAGATACGCAGTATTTT. Translation gives CASSQRNPDTQYF.